These T cell receptor beta chains were read from a single sample in a study of blood T cell repertoires in COVID-19. Profiling relied on immunoSEQ multiplex PCR, and the TCRdb table lists in-frame clones only, not all of them. The data hold about 160,000 clones, with about nine tenths observed a single time. Sequencing used peripheral blood. Receptors were obtained from a man between 60 and 70 years old with active or convalescent COVID-19. Both conserved end residues are part of each CDR3. The D gene is left open where the match is weak. The size of a clone is reported for some rows only, either as once, few or many, or as a class for expanded clones.

V	size	J	D	DNA	CDR3
TRBV28	few	TRBJ1-2	TRBD1	TGTGCCAGCAGTTTAATTACCGGGACAGGGGGATACTATGGCTACACCTTC	CASSLITGTGGYYGYTF
TRBV10-3	.	TRBJ2-7	.	TGTGCCATCAGTGAACAGGGTGGGTACGAGCAGTACTTC	CAISEQGGYEQYF
TRBV10-2	.	TRBJ1-1	TRBD1	TGCGCCAGCAACAACAGGGGTAACACTGAAGCTTTCTTT	CASNNRGNTEAFF
TRBV5-1	.	TRBJ1-2	.	TGCGCCAGCAGCTTGGCTTTAGGGGTCCATGGCTACACCTTC	CASSLALGVHGYTF
TRBV27	.	TRBJ2-4	TRBD1	TGTGCCAGCAGTTTAGGACAGGGTGTAGGCATTCAGTACTTC	CASSLGQGVGIQYF
TRBV5-1	.	TRBJ2-4	TRBD1	TGCGCCAGCAGCATCGGACAGGGGGGGACCAAAAACATTCAGTACTTC	CASSIGQGGTKNIQYF
TRBV7-6	once	TRBJ2-1	TRBD2	TGTGCCAGCAGCTTAGCTAGCGGGAGGGCCTCCTACAATGAGCAGTTCTTC	CASSLASGRASYNEQFF
TRBV7-6	.	TRBJ2-1	TRBD2	TGTGCCAGCAGTGTAGGGACTAGGAGCTACAATGAGCAGTTCTTC	CASSVGTRSYNEQFF
TRBV19	.	TRBJ2-3	.	TGTGCCAGTAGTAACCCCCGGGGACATAAGACAGATACGCAGTATTTT	CASSNPRGHKTDTQYF
TRBV29-1	once	TRBJ1-4	.	TGCAGCGTTGCCAGGCAGACTAATGAAAAACTGTTTTTT	CSVARQTNEKLFF
TRBV7-9	.	TRBJ2-1	.	TGTGCCATCACCGGTCCCGGGGATGAGCAGTTCTTC	CAITGPGDEQFF
TRBV27	.	TRBJ2-7	.	TGTGCCAGCACCTCCGGGAATTCCTACGAGCAGTACTTC	CASTSGNSYEQYF
TRBV6-2/TRBV6-3	.	TRBJ2-7	TRBD1	TGTGCCAGCAGTGAGACAGGGGGCTCCTACGAGCAGTACTTC	CASSETGGSYEQYF
TRBV7-7	.	TRBJ1-3	.	TGTGCCAGCAGCTTAGGTGGATACGGGAACACCATATATTTT	CASSLGGYGNTIYF
TRBV7-9	.	TRBJ1-1	.	TGTGCCAGCAGCTTAGGGACAGCGAACACTGAAGCTTTCTTT	CASSLGTANTEAFF
TRBV11-3	.	TRBJ2-2	TRBD1	TGTGCCAGCAGCCCCGTGACAGGGGCGGGCGGGGAGCTGTTTTTT	CASSPVTGAGGELFF
TRBV5-1	.	TRBJ1-2	TRBD1	TGCGCCAGCAGCTCCCTACAGGGGACTAACTATGGCTACACCTTC	CASSSLQGTNYGYTF
TRBV6-6	.	TRBJ2-5	TRBD1	TGTGCCAGCAGTTACCCGGGACAGGGGGCAGGGGAGACCCAGTACTTC	CASSYPGQGAGETQYF
TRBV10-3	.	TRBJ1-2	.	TGTGCCATCACCGAGACAACCAACTATGGCTACACCTTC	CAITETTNYGYTF
TRBV6-4	.	TRBJ1-1	.	TGTGCCAGCAGTGACCCAGGGGCGAACACTGAAGCTTTCTTT	CASSDPGANTEAFF
TRBV30	.	TRBJ1-3	.	TGTGCCTGGAGTGTAAGCCAGGTGAAACTCTCTGGAAACACCATATATTTT	CAWSVSQVKLSGNTIYF
TRBV28	.	TRBJ1-5	.	TGTGCCAGCAGTTTCGCTTTTCGGGGAAACCATCAGCCCCAGCATTTT	CASSFAFRGNHQPQHF
TRBV10-3	.	TRBJ1-3	.	TGTGCCATCGGGGCGGGGCAGTTGAGCTCTGGAAACACCATATATTTT	CAIGAGQLSSGNTIYF
TRBV5-6	once	TRBJ1-2	.	TGTGCCAGCACCCTTGTGTCGGGTCTTGGAGGCTACACCTTC	CASTLVSGLGGYTF
TRBV6-5	.	TRBJ1-1	.	TGTGCCAGCAGTCAACAGGTGCTGAACACTGAAGCTTTCTTT	CASSQQVLNTEAFF
TRBV7-9	.	TRBJ1-2	.	TGTGCCAGCAGTCAGGACAGCCCCTATGGCTACACCTTC	CASSQDSPYGYTF
TRBV7-2	.	TRBJ1-3	.	TGTGCCAGCAGCTCCAATCAGGGGATTCTTTCTGGAAACACCATATATTTT	CASSSNQGILSGNTIYF
TRBV5-1	.	TRBJ1-6	.	TGCGCCAGCAGCTTGGAAGGGGATAATTCACCCCTCCACTTT	CASSLEGDNSPLHF
TRBV19	.	TRBJ1-2	TRBD1	TGTGCCAGTAAGCTAGAACAGGGGAACTATGGCTACACCTTC	CASKLEQGNYGYTF
TRBV7-9	.	TRBJ1-6	.	TGTGCCAGCAGCTTAGCCCTTGCCTCCGAGGTCAATTCACCCCTCCACTTT	CASSLALASEVNSPLHF
TRBV6-4	.	TRBJ2-1	TRBD1	TGTGCCAGCAGTGTTGGGACAGGGAAGTCCAATGAGCAGTTCTTC	CASSVGTGKSNEQFF
TRBV7-9	.	TRBJ2-3	TRBD2	TGTGCCAGCAGGGCTCGCGGGGGGGAGATCACAGATACGCAGTATTTT	CASRARGGEITDTQYF
TRBV27	.	TRBJ1-1	.	TGTGCCAGCAGGACGGGAAGGAACACTGAAGCTTTCTTT	CASRTGRNTEAFF
TRBV6-5	.	TRBJ1-3	.	TGTGCCGCGCGGCGGGTAGGTGGAAACACCATATATTTT	CAARRVGGNTIYF
TRBV25-1	.	TRBJ2-7	TRBD1	TGTGCCAGCAGCCCGACAGGGGGTTCCTACGAGCAGTACTTC	CASSPTGGSYEQYF
TRBV11-2	once	TRBJ2-2	TRBD1	TGTGCCAGCAGCACCAGGACAGGGACGAACACCGGGGAGCTGTTTTTT	CASSTRTGTNTGELFF
TRBV5-1	.	TRBJ1-1	.	TGCGCCAGCAGCATCCTCTCCGACACTGAAGCTTTCTTT	CASSILSDTEAFF
TRBV20-1	.	TRBJ1-2	.	TGCAGTGCTGAAGGATCGGGTGGCTACACCTTC	CSAEGSGGYTF
TRBV7-2	.	TRBJ2-1	TRBD2	TGTGCCAGCAGCTTTACTCCGGGAGGGAAGGTCGGTGAGCAGTTCTTC	CASSFTPGGKVGEQFF
TRBV6-1	.	TRBJ1-5	TRBD1	TGTGCCAGCAGTGTTGATATTTGGCAGGGGGACAATCAGCCCCAGCATTTT	CASSVDIWQGDNQPQHF
TRBV15	once	TRBJ2-2	.	TGTGCCACCAGCAGACCCGCCAGGGCGGCGAACACCGGGGAGCTGTTTTTT	CATSRPARAANTGELFF